Presented here are 10 T cell receptor beta chains from one specimen sequenced in a study of prognosis after radiotherapy for stage I lung cancer. It was by two-round multiplex PCR that TCR beta CDR3 was amplified from genomic DNA. The use of primers specific to each TRBV and TRBJ gene characterized first-round PCR. A single record per CDR3 protein comes from TCRdb applying MiXCR to the multiplex PCR reads. The data contain 31,000 or so distinct CDR3 sequences, around 43% of them singletons. Material: PBMCs, obtained before or after stereotactic body radiation therapy (not recorded which). These receptors came from a donor of 50 years or more with non-small cell lung cancer.

By sample share, this clonotype is medium-sized (0.01 to 0.1%). The V call is TRBV6-5, the J call TRBJ2-2; TRBD1 might be the D (6 bases). The CDR3 spans 14 residues. Between the trimmed V and J ends, which lost 4 bases and 3 bases, there was a span of 9 bases. Germline CDR1 reads MNHEY; CDR2 reads SVGAGI. The CDR3 here is CASSSGQHTGELFF. CDR3 coding DNA: TGTGCCAGCAGTTCCGGACAGCACACCGGGGAGCTGTTTTTT.

This clonotype was counted many times. This chain connects TRBV28 to TRBJ1-3; D ambiguous. The CDR3 length is 15 residues. Trimming removed 7 bases at V and 2 bases at J, with 15 bases between. In germline, CDR1 is MDHEN, CDR2 SYDVKM. The CDR3 bases are TGTGCCAGCAACCCCCACAGAGGTCCTGGAAACACCATATATTTT. It codes for CASNPHRGPGNTIYF.

At least ten counts were recorded for this clonotype. The chain links TRBV5-1 to TRBJ2-1; D perhaps matches TRBD1 (5 bases). Germline V CDR1 and CDR2: SGHRS, YFSETQ. V was pared by 0 bases and J by 9 bases, with 10 bases between. This CDR3 has 13 residues. In nucleotides, the CDR3 is TGCGCCAGCAGCTTGGGAACTCAGGGTGAGCAGTTCTTC. Amino acids: CASSLGTQGEQFF.

The chain combines TRBV5-1 with TRBJ2-4; D may correspond to TRBD1 or TRBD2 (5 bases each). This CDR3 is built from 14 residues. In germline, CDR1 is SGHRS, CDR2 YFSETQ. V was clipped by 4 bases and J by 5 bases, with 13 bases between them. The DNA of the CDR3 is TGCGCCAGCAGCGTGGGACGCAGTCAAAACATTCAGTACTTC. This gives the protein CASSVGRSQNIQYF.

The chain employs TRBV7-9 and TRBJ2-5; a weak D match, TRBD2 (5 bases). The V end was cut by 8 bases, the J end by 1 base, with 14 bases between. CDR1 SEHNR and CDR2 FQNEAQ come from the germline V gene (reference sequence). There are 14 residues in the CDR3. The CDR3: CASGFAGGQETQYF. The DNA for the CDR3 is TGTGCCAGCGGTTTCGCGGGTGGCCAAGAGACCCAGTACTTC. The complete variable domain, with remaining parts taken from reference TRBV7-9 and TRBJ2-5, reads DTGVSQNPRHKITKRGQNVTFRCDPISEHNRLYWYRQTLGQGPEFLTYFQNEAQLEKSRLLSDRFSAERPKGSFSTLEIQRTEQGDSAMYLCASGFAGGQETQYFGPGTRLLVL.

Notes on this clonotype: This clone may be a read error of a much larger clone one base away. This chain uses TRBV10-3 with TRBJ2-1; tentative D call: TRBD2 (5 bases). CDR1 ENHRY and CDR2 SYGVKD come from the germline V gene. This CDR3 has 15 residues. CDR3 nucleotide sequence: TGTGCCATCAGTGATGGCGGAGGCTCCTACAATGGGCAGTTCTTC. Residues: CAISDGGGSYNGQFF.

This clonotype has a count of ten or more. The CDR3 DNA reads as TGTGCCAGCGCTTCATCCCGACGCCGCACAGATACGCAGTATTTT. Encoded protein: CASASSRRRTDTQYF. The chain is built from TRBV27 and TRBJ2-3; D is unclear. Looked up from germline, CDR1 is MNHEY and CDR2 is SMNVEV (reference sequence). The V end lost 8 bases, the J end lost 1 base, and 16 bases lay between the germline ends. The CDR3 consists of 15 residues.

This clonotype occurred many times. The chain is built from TRBV27 and TRBJ2-6; D is perhaps TRBD2 (6 bases). The V end lost 4 bases, the J end lost 1 base, and 26 bases lay between the germline ends. The CDR3 length is 21 residues. The germline V gene encodes CDR1 MNHEY and CDR2 SMNVEV (reference sequence). CDR3 bases: TGTGCCAGCAGTTCCCTATGGGCCTTCGGGGGTCCCAGTTCTGGGGCCAACGTCCTGACTTTC. Translation gives CASSSLWAFGGPSSGANVLTF.

Notes on this clonotype: A read error likely explains this, since a far larger clone differs by one base. The rearrangement links TRBV6-8 to TRBJ2-2, with 10 nucleotides matching TRBD2. Germline lookup yields CDR1 MNHGY and CDR2 SAAAGT. The CDR3 loop spans 15 amino acids. Trimming removed 11 bases from V and 1 base from J; junction bases left unmatched: 7. CDR3 nucleotides: TGTGCCGGCGGCGGACTAGCGGAGAACACCGGGGAGCTGTTTTTT. Protein: CAGGGLAENTGELFF.

This chain uses TRBV24-1 with TRBJ2-3; 8 bases are a match to TRBD2. There are 12 residues in the CDR3. The junction had 8 bases not matched to a gene; V was cut back by 6 bases and J by 13 bases. Per germline, CDR1 KGHDR and CDR2 SFDVKD. This chain's CDR3 is CATSYSSGWKYF. DNA of the CDR3: TGTGCCACCAGTTATTCTAGCGGGTGGAAGTATTTT.